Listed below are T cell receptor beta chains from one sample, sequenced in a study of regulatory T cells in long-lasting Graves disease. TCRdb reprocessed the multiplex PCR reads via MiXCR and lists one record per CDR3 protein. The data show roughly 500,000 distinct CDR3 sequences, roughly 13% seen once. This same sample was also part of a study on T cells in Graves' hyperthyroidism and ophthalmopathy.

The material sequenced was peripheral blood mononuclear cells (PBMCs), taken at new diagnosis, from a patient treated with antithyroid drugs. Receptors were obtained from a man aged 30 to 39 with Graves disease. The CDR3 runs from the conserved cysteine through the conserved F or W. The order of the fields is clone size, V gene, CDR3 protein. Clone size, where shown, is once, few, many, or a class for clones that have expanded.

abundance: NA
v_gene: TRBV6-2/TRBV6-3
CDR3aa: CASSYSIWDIGVRVTDTQYF

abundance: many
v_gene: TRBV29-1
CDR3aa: CSVEGGGGKSSGRAEQFF

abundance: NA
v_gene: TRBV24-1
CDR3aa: CATSDNWEETQFF

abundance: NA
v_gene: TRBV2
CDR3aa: CASRRGTDTYEQYF

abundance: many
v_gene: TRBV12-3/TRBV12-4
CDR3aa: CASSPTLLAANEQFF

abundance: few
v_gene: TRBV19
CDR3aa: CASSINPDTVYGYTF

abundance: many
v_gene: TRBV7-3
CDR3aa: CASSPRGGPYEQYF

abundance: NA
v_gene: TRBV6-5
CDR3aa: CASSLLLGYGNTIYF

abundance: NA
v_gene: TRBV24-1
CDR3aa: CATTSGVRTDTQYF

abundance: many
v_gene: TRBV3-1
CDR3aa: CASSQGGVGEQYF

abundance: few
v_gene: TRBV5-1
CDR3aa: CASSYGQGSSYEQYF

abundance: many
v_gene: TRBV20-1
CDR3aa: CSARGLSFYEQYF

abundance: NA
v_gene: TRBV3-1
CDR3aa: CASSHSRFLSYNEQFF

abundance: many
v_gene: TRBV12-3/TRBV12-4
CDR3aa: CASSSIAGGELFF

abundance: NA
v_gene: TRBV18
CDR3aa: CASSPQVTGLPSSTDTQYF

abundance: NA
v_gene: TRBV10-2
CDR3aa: CASSDPFRERNSPLHF

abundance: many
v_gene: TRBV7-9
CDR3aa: CASSTSGEETQYF

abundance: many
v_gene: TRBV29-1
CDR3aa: CSVDSRADQPQHF

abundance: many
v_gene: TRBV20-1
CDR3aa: CTRGTGGSDTQYF

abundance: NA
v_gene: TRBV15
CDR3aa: CATSRRPGQGYEQYF

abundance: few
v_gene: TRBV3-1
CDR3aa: CASSFTLGAASTDTQYF

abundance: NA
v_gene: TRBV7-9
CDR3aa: CASSLAAGTGATDTQYF

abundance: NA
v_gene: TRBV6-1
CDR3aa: CASSPVDSGYEQYF

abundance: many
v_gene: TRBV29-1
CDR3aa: CSVGGGDTQYF

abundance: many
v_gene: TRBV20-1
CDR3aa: CSAYGGSNSYEQYF

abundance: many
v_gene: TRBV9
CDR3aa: CASSTRDSYTEAFF

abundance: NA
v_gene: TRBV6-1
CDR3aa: CASSEALVSTGELFF

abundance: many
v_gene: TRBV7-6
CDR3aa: CASSPVRRDGDTQYF

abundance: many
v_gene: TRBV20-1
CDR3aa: CSAPLDYEQYF

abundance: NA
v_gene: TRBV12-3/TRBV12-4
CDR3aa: CASSLTSGGGKETQYF

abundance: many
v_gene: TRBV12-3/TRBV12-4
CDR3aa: CASSTRSETQYF

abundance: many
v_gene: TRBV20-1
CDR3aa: CSARGGGTQYF

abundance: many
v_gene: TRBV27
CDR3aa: CASSLGTARSQAFF

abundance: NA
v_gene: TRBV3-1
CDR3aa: CASRGGILSGRMGLSYNEQFF

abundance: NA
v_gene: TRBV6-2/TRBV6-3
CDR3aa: CASSEWGTGAYNEQFF

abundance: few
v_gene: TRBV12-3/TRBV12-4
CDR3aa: CASSLEASNLQFF

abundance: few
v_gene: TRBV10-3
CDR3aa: CAISDLGNTEAFF